This is a list of T cell receptor beta chains from one sample in a study of T cell clones after liver transplantation. Libraries were prepared by immunoSEQ multiplex PCR; TCRdb keeps only in-frame clonotypes and omits some of them. The table shows under 10,000 clones, with 80% occurring only once. The source was CD8+ T cells from blood, collected before liver transplant. All receptors come from a human donor who received a liver transplant. CDR3s include the opening cysteine and the closing phenylalanine or tryptophan. Part of the rows lack a size; the others show once, few, many or a class for expanded clones.

J	length	V	size	CDR3
TRBJ2-5	14	TRBV7-9	.	CASSSVKATGGEYF
TRBJ2-1	11	TRBV19	.	CASSIGLVWFF
TRBJ2-3	16	TRBV11-2	.	CASSLELAGGVDTQYF
TRBJ1-1	10	TRBV19	.	CATSRGKAFF
TRBJ2-3	16	TRBV11-1	.	CASSLDRGGSTDTQYF
TRBJ1-1	11	TRBV6-6	few	CASSPGQEAFF
TRBJ1-5	15	TRBV11-2	once	CASSLEAGPDQPQHF
TRBJ2-2	17	TRBV4-1	.	CASSQDWGTSNTGELFF
TRBJ2-1	12	TRBV10-2	.	CASTYSNNEQFF
TRBJ1-5	16	TRBV13	.	CASSLAGGDSNQPQHF
TRBJ1-1	13	TRBV30	medium-sized	CAWHENRNTEAFF
TRBJ2-1	18	TRBV29-1	.	CSVEDPGTGTGSYNEQFF
TRBJ1-2	15	TRBV14	.	CASSPFAQGGYGYTF
TRBJ1-6	14	TRBV7-6	.	CASSWSSYNSPLHF
TRBJ2-1	14	TRBV11-2	.	CASRGDREVHEQFF
TRBJ2-1	17	TRBV7-9	.	CASSLPVEGSSYNEQFF
TRBJ2-3	16	TRBV5-4	.	CASSLVGGGPGDTQYF
TRBJ2-3	16	TRBV9	.	CASSGSGGIGTDTQYF
TRBJ2-1	12	TRBV7-2	.	CASSLRGNEQFF
TRBJ2-7	14	TRBV29-1	.	CSVVGSGYEGEQYF
TRBJ2-2	17	TRBV5-1	few	CASSWGFETGDTGELFF
TRBJ2-7	14	TRBV18	.	CASSPAVTAYEQYF
TRBJ1-2	17	TRBV29-1	.	CSVEDALTEEANYGYTF
TRBJ2-3	16	TRBV10-3	.	CAIRMERGARTDTQYF
TRBJ1-4	15	TRBV28	once	CASRPLRAGERKLFF
TRBJ1-1	14	TRBV30	.	CAWSPGQGIPEAFF
TRBJ2-3	16	TRBV9	.	CASSTAQGWGTDTQYF
TRBJ2-1	14	TRBV5-5	.	CASSLGQGRAEQFF